The clone carrying this T cell receptor (beta chain) was seen many times. Its antigen is as yet unknown. The sample belongs to a study of CD8 T cells in ankylosing spondylitis. V lost 4 bases and J 1 base, leaving 10 bases between the germline ends. CDR3 length equals 13 residues. CDR1 and CDR2 from the germline V gene are DFQATT and SNEGSKA (reference sequence). Study results and limitations: Typical of ankylosing spondylitis blood, it appeared, was a TCR beta motif of fewer than 10 highly homologous variants. There were earlier reports of some motif variants in reactive arthritis synovial fluid and blood.

TCRdb re-called the 5' RACE reads with MiXCR, one entry per CDR3 protein. This repertoire shows about 540,000 distinct CDR3 sequences, 9.5% to 15% found once; its top ten account for almost 7%. This TCR was recovered from a male donor with ankylosing spondylitis. The sequenced material came from blood, either unsorted or a sorted T cell fraction (not recorded which). The chain recombines TRBV20-1 with TRBJ1-1; maybe TRBD1 (6 bases). CDR3 sequence (DNA): TGCAGTGCTAAAAGGGACACGAACACTGAAGCTTTCTTT. Translated, it gives CSAKRDTNTEAFF.